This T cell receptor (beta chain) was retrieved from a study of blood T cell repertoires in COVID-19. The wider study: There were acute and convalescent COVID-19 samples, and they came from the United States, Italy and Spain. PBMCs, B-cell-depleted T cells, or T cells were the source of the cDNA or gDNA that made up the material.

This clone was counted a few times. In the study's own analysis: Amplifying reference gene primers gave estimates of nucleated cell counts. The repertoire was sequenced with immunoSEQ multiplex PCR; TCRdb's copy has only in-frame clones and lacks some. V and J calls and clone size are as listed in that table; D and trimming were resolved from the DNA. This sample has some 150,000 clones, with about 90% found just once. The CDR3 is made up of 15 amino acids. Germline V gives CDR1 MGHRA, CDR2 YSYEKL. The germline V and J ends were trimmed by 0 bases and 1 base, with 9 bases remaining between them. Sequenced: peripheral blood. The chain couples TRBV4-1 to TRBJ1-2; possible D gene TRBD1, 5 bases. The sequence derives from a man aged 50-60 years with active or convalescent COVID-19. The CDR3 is CASSQDGGSNYGYTF. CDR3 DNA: TGCGCCAGCAGCCAAGATGGGGGGAGTAACTATGGCTACACCTTC.